A single sample gave rise to the 2 T cell receptor beta chains below, sequenced in a study of blood T cell repertoires in COVID-19. Only in-frame clones appear in the TCRdb table, and some are missing; sequencing was by immunoSEQ multiplex PCR. The table lists roughly 320,000 clones, 90% of them singletons. The sequenced sample consisted of PBMCs or T cells enriched from blood (not recorded which). These receptors were obtained from a young woman who had been exposed to COVID-19.

The chain is built from TRBV9 and TRBJ2-2, with no clear D. V lost 4 bases and J lost 4, with 17 bases in between. CDR1 is SGDLS and CDR2 is YYNGEE in the germline V gene. There are 16 residues in the CDR3. CDR3 in DNA: TGTGCCAGCAGCATCCTAAGTTATACCTCCACCGGGGAGCTGTTTTTT. It is translated as CASSILSYTSTGELFF.

The J gene is TRBJ2-5, the V gene TRBV14; 12 nucleotides line up with TRBD1. CDR3 size: 17 residues. In germline, CDR1 is SGHDN, CDR2 FVKESK. J gave up 5 bases and V 4 bases, and 11 bases lay outside the gene matches. CDR3 loop: CASSPGRGTGGFETQYF. CDR3 bases: TGTGCCAGCAGCCCCGGGCGCGGGACAGGGGGCTTTGAGACCCAGTACTTC.